The 6 T cell receptor beta chains below were found in one sample sequenced in a study of T cells in women clearing cervical HPV infection. Sequencing was performed with immunoSEQ multiplex PCR; in TCRdb, only in-frame clones are kept and a portion is missing. The sample totals around 12,000 clones; its top ten clones hold about 10%. Material: blood buffy coat. These TCRs come from a woman aged 18 to 69 with a cervical HPV16 infection that either progressed to CIN3+ or cleared (not recorded which).

In the case of this clone: The CDR3 end is not reached by the read, which stops 3 residues before it; the germline J gene fills it in. V gene TRBV6-1 combines with J gene TRBJ2-5, with a possible D match to TRBD1 (7 bases). The CDR3 has 16 residues. V lost 2 bases and J lost 0, with 13 bases in between. The germline CDR1 and CDR2 sequences are MNHNS and SASEGT. Incomplete CDR3 DNA: TGTGCCAGCAGTGAACTGGCAGGGGGGCACCAAGAGACC. It codes for CASSELAGGHQET. The complete CDR3 protein is CASSELAGGHQETQYF.

To note about this clone: The CDR3 end is not reached by the read, which stops 3 residues before it; the germline J gene fills it in. The J gene is TRBJ2-7, the V gene TRBV7-8; TRBD2 aligns across 9 bases. Trimming took 2 bases from V and 6 from J; bases not matched to a gene: 8. The CDR3 sequence is 15 residues long. Germline-derived CDR1 and CDR2 are SGHVS and FQNEAQ. This CDR3 is CASSLSSSGGSEQYF. CDR3 bases read: TGTGCCAGCAGCTTATCAAGTAGCGGGGGCTCCGAG.

Of note for this clone: The read terminates 3 residues before the CDR3 end, so the remaining end is supplied by the germline J gene. The chain uses TRBV7-9 and TRBJ2-3, with a possible D match to TRBD2 (6 bases). The CDR3 has 14 amino acids. Germline values: CDR1 SEHNR, CDR2 FQNEAQ (reference sequence). The DNA read from the CDR3 is TGTGCCAGCAGCCCAGGTCTAGCGCTGGAGACG. Translating gives CASSPGLALET. The whole CDR3 protein reads CASSPGLALETQYF.

CDR3 region: CAWNIGQGFNYGYTF. The part of the CDR3 DNA that was read is TGTGCCTGGAATATTGGACAGGGATTTAACTATGGC. The V and J genes are TRBV30 and TRBJ1-2; 8 bases fit TRBD1. The CDR3 is cut off 3 residues early in the read; its end comes from the germline J gene. CDR1 is GTSNPN and CDR2 is SVGIG in the germline V gene (reference sequence). The CDR3 length is 15 residues. The J segment lost 1 base and the V segment lost 4 bases, leaving 8 bases of the junction unmatched.

CDR3 bases read: TGTGCCAGCAGTCTTCCTTTGGACACCATCAACACTGAA. It yields the protein CASSLPLDTINTE. The full CDR3 is CASSLPLDTINTEAFF. The chain combines TRBV6-2 or TRBV6-3 with TRBJ1-1; D is perhaps TRBD1 (5 bases). The read halts 3 residues ahead of the CDR3 end, with the missing end drawn from the germline J gene. The germline V and J ends were trimmed by 5 bases and 2 bases, with 18 bases remaining between them. The CDR3 loop spans 16 amino acids. From germline, CDR1 is MNHEY and CDR2 SVGEGT.

Partial CDR3 DNA: TGTGCCAGCAGCCAACCCCCCCGGTACGAG. Protein sequence: CASSQPPRYE. The whole CDR3 sequence is CASSQPPRYEQYF. This chain connects TRBV7-3 to TRBJ2-7; D not resolved. The read comes to an end 3 residues before the CDR3 does, leaving the germline J gene to fill in the end. Trimming shortened V by 5 bases and J by 4 bases, and 12 bases separated the two germline ends. CDR1 SGHTA and CDR2 FQGTGA come from the germline V gene. This CDR3 comprises 13 residues.